The sequence of this TCR beta chain was determined in a study of blood T cell repertoires in COVID-19. TCRdb's copy holds only in-frame clones and misses some; the assay was immunoSEQ multiplex PCR. Seen here are 150,000 to 200,000 clones, about 86% observed once, and the top ten hold roughly 9.1%. The CDR3 is made up of 13 amino acids. V was shortened by 3 bases and J by 5 bases, with 9 bases between the two germline ends. This clone appeared once. This receptor was taken from a man aged 50-60 years with active or convalescent COVID-19. The J gene is TRBJ2-3, the V gene TRBV12-3 or TRBV12-4; a weak D match, TRBD2 (6 bases). The material sequenced was peripheral blood. CDR3 nucleotides: TGTGCCAGCAGTTTCTCGGGGGTAGATACGCAGTATTTT. Amino acid sequence: CASSFSGVDTQYF.